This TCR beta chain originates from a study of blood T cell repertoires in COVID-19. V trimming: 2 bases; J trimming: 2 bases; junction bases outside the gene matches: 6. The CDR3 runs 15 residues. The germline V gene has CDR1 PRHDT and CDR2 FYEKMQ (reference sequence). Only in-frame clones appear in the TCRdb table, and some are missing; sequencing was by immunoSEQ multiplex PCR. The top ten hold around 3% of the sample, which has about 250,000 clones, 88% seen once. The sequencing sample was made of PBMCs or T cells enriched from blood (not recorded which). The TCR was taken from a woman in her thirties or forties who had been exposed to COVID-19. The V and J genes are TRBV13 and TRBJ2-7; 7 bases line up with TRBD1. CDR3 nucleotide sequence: TGTGCCAGCAGCTTAATCGACAGGGTGCCCTACGAGCAGTACTTC. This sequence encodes CASSLIDRVPYEQYF.